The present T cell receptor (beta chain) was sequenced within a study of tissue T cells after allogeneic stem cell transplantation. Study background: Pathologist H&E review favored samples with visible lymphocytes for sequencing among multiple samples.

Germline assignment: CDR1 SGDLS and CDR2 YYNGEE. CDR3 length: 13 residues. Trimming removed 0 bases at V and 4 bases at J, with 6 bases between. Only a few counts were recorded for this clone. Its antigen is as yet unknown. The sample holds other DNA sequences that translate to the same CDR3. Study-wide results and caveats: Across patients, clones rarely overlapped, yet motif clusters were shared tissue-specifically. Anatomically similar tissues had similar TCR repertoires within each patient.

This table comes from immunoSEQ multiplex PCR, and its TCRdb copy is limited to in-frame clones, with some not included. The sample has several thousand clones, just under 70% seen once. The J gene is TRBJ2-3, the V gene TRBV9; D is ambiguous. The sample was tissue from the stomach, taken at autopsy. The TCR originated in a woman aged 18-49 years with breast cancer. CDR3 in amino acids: CASSVDSADTQYF. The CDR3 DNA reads TGTGCCAGCAGCGTAGACTCGGCAGATACGCAGTATTTT.